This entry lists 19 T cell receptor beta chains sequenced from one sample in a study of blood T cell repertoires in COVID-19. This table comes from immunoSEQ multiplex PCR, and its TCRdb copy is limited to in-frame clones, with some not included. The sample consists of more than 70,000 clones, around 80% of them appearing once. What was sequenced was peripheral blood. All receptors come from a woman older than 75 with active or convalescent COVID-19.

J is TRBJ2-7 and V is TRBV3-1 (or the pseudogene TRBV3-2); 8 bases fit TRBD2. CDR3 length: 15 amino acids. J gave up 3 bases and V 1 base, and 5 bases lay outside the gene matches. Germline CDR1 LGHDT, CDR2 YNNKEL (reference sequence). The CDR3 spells CASSQATGLVYEQYF. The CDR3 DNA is TGTGCCAGCAGCCAAGCTACGGGACTAGTCTACGAGCAGTACTTC.

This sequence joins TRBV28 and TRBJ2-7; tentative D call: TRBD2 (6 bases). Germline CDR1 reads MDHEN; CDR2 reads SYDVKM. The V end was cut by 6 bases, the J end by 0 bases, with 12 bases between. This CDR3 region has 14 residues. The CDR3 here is CASRGRLGSYEQYF. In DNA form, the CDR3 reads TGTGCCAGCAGGGGGAGGCTCGGCTCCTACGAGCAGTACTTC.

The CDR3 sequence: CASSQGANQPQHF. CDR3 nucleotides: TGTGCCAGTTCACAGGGGGCAAATCAGCCCCAGCATTTT. J is TRBJ1-5 and V is TRBV11-2, with 9 bases aligning to TRBD1. CDR1 SGHAT and CDR2 FQNNGV come from the germline V gene. The CDR3 runs 13 residues. V lost 9 bases to trimming and J lost 4 bases; unmatched junction nucleotides: 4.

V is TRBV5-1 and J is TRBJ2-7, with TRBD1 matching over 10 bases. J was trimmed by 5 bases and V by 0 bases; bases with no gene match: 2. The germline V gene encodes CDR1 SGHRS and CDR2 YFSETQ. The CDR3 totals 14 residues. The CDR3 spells CASSLGQGANEQYF. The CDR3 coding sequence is TGCGCCAGCAGCTTGGGACAGGGGGCCAACGAGCAGTACTTC.

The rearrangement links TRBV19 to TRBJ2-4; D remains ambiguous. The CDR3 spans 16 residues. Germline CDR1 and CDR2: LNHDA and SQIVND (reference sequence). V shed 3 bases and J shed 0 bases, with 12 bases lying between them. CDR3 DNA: TGTGCCAGTAGTATTTCCGGAGCGCTAGCCAAAAACATTCAGTACTTC. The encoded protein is CASSISGALAKNIQYF.

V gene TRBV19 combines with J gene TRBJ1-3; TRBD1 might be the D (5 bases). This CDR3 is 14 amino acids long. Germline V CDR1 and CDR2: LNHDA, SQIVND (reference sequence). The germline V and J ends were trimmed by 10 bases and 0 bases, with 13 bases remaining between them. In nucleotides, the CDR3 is TGTGCCACTCGAAGACAGAGCTCTGGAAACACCATATATTTT. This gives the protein CATRRQSSGNTIYF. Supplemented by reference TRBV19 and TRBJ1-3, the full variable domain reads DGGITQSPKYLFRKEGQNVTLSCEQNLNHDAMYWYRQDPGQGLRLIYYSQIVNDFQKGDIAEGYSVSREKKESFPLTVTSAQKNPTAFYLCATRRQSSGNTIYFGEGSWLTVV.

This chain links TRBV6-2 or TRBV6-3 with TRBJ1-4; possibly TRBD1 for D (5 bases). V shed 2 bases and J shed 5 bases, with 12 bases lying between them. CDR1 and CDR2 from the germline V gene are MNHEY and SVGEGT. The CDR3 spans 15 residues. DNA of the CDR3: TGTGCCAGCAGTTACGGGGGAGGACTGAATGAAAAACTGTTTTTT. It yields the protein CASSYGGGLNEKLFF.

The CDR3 here is CASSQAPLANYGYTF. The CDR3 bases are TGCGCCAGCAGCCAGGCCCCCTTGGCCAACTATGGCTACACCTTC. The chain has TRBV5-1 and TRBJ1-2; D not certain. This CDR3 has 15 amino acids. The V gene's germline CDR1 is SGHRS and CDR2 YFSETQ. Trimming left V 4 bases short and J 2 bases short, with 15 bases between.

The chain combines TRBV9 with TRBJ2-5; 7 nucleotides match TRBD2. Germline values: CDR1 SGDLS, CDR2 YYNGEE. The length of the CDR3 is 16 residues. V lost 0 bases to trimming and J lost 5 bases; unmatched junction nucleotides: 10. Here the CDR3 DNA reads TGTGCCAGCAGCGTAGCTCCTAGCGGCGTGGGGGAGACCCAGTACTTC. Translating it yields CASSVAPSGVGETQYF.

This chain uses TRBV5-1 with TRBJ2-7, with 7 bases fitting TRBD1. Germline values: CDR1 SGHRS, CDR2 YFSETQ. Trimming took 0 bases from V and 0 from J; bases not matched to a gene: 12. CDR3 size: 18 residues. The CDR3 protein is CASSLGPSGQTNSYEQYF. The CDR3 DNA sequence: TGCGCCAGCAGCTTGGGCCCATCGGGACAGACAAACTCCTACGAGCAGTACTTC.

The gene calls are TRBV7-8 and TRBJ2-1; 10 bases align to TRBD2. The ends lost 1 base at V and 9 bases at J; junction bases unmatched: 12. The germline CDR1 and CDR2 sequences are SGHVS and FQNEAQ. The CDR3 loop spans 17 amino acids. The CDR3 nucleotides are TGTGCCAGCAGCTTAGACCGGCTAGCGGGAGTAAGGTCTGAGCAGTTCTTC. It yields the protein CASSLDRLAGVRSEQFF.

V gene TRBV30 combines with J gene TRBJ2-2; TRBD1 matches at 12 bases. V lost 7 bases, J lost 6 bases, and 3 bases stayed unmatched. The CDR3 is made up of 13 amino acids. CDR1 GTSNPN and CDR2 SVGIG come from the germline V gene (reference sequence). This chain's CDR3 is CASRDRGPGELFF. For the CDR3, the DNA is TGTGCCTCCCGGGACAGGGGGCCCGGGGAGCTGTTTTTT.

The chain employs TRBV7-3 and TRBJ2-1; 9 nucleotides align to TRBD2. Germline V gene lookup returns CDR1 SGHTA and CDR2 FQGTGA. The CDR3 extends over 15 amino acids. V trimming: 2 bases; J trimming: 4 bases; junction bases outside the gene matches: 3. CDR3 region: CASSLLLAGYNEQFF. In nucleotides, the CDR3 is TGTGCCAGCAGCTTACTCCTAGCGGGATACAATGAGCAGTTCTTC.

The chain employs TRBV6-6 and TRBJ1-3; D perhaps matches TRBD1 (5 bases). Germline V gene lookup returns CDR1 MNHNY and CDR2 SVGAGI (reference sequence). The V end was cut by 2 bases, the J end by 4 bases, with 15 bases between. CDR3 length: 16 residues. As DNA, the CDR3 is TGTGCCAGCAGTTACCCCGGGCAGGGCTCGGGAAACACCATATATTTT. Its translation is CASSYPGQGSGNTIYF.

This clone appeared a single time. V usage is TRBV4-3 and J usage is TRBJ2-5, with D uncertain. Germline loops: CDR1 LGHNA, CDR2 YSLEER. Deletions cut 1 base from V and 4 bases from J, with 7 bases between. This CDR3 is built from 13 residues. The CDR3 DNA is TGCGCCAGCAGCCAAGCAAGACTAGAGACCCAGTACTTC. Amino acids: CASSQARLETQYF.

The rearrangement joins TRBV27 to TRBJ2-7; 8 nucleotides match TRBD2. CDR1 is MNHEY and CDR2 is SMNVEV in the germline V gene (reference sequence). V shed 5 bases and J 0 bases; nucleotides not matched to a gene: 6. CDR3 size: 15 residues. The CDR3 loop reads CASSLSGGPSYEQYF. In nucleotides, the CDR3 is TGTGCCAGCAGTCTCTCGGGGGGGCCCTCCTACGAGCAGTACTTC.

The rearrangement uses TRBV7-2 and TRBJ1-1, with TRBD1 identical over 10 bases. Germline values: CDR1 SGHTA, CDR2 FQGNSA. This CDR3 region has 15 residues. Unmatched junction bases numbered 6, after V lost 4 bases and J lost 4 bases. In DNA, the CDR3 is TGTGCCAGCAGCTATTCGGACAGGGGGAGCACTGAAGCTTTCTTT. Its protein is CASSYSDRGSTEAFF.

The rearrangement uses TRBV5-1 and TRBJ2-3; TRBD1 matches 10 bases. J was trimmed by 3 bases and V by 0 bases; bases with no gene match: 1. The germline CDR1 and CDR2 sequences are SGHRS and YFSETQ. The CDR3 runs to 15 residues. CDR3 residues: CASSLGQGATDTQYF. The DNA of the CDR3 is TGCGCCAGCAGCTTGGGACAGGGGGCGACAGATACGCAGTATTTT.

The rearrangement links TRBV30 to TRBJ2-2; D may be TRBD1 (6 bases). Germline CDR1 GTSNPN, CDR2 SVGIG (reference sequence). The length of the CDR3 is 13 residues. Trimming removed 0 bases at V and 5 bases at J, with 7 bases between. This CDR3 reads CAWSVQGTGELFF. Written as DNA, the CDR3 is TGTGCCTGGAGTGTACAGGGAACCGGGGAGCTGTTTTTT.